The 21 T cell receptor beta chains below were found in one sample sequenced in a study of shared clonotypes between healthy human individuals. The method was immunoSEQ multiplex PCR; TCRdb's version includes in-frame clones alone and lacks a portion of them. The sample holds about 2 million clones; 85% to 95% are singletons and the top ten take 0.1% to 0.15%. The sample taken for sequencing was naive CD4+ T cells sorted from blood. This sample's subset: CD45RA+ positively selected. The receptors come from a man younger than 35 in good health.

The rearrangement uses TRBV2 and TRBJ1-2; 8 positions agree with TRBD1. The CDR3 length is 15 residues. V dropped 3 bases and J dropped 7; count of bases not matched to a gene: 10. Germline V gives CDR1 SNHLY, CDR2 FYNNEI. CDR3 sequence: CASSDGRQGRGGYTF. CDR3 nucleotides: TGTGCCAGCAGTGACGGGAGACAGGGGAGAGGTGGCTACACCTTC.

The chain employs TRBV6-6 and TRBJ2-3, with 14 nucleotides matching TRBD2. Germline V gene data show CDR1 as MNHNY and CDR2 as SVGAGI (reference sequence). The CDR3 runs to 15 residues. The junction had 3 bases not matched to a gene; V was cut back by 4 bases and J by 6 bases. The chain's CDR3 is CASSSGLAGVDTQYF. The CDR3 coding sequence is TGTGCCAGCAGTTCGGGACTAGCGGGGGTCGATACGCAGTATTTT.

The chain carries TRBV11-2 and TRBJ2-5, with D perhaps TRBD1 (5 bases). The V and J ends lost 0 bases and 0 bases respectively, with 8 bases between them. This CDR3 is built from 15 residues. Germline V CDR1 and CDR2: SGHAT, FQNNGV. The CDR3 is CASSLDYRYQETQYF. DNA for the CDR3: TGTGCCAGCAGCTTAGACTACAGGTACCAAGAGACCCAGTACTTC.

This clone was seen once. The same CDR3 is also encoded by other DNA sequences in this sample. This sequence joins TRBV5-1 and TRBJ1-1; D is perhaps TRBD1 (6 bases). Germline V gene sequence: CDR1 SGHRS, CDR2 YFSETQ. The V and J ends lost 5 bases and 4 bases respectively, with 21 bases between them. The CDR3 length is 16 residues. CDR3 protein: CASSLDFQGLFTEAFF. Written as DNA, the CDR3 is TGCGCCAGCAGTCTGGATTTTCAGGGGCTGTTCACTGAAGCTTTCTTT.

This clone showed up many times. The chain joins TRBV5-6 to TRBJ1-1; the D is unclear. V gave up 0 bases and J gave up 7 bases, with 10 bases separating them. The CDR3 is made up of 13 amino acids. In germline, CDR1 is SGHDT, CDR2 YYEEEE. The CDR3 coding sequence is TGTGCCAGCAGCTTGGGAGGGTTTGGTGAAGCTTTCTTT. Translating gives CASSLGGFGEAFF.

The chain's CDR3 is CASSAIGRTNTGELFF. Here the CDR3 DNA reads TGTGCCAGCAGCGCGATAGGGCGAACGAACACCGGGGAGCTGTTTTTT. The chain carries TRBV5-4 and TRBJ2-2; D gene ambiguous. Trimming left V 4 bases short and J 0 bases short, with 13 bases between. The CDR3 totals 16 residues. CDR1 is SGHNT and CDR2 is YYREEE in the germline V gene (reference sequence).

The chain has TRBV28 and TRBJ1-1, with a possible D match to TRBD1 (5 bases). Germline values: CDR1 MDHEN, CDR2 SYDVKM. The CDR3 contains 13 residues. V lost 7 bases and J 7 bases, leaving 16 bases between the germline ends. This CDR3 is CASIIRRGVEAFF. Here the CDR3 DNA reads TGTGCCAGCATTATCCGGAGGGGAGTTGAAGCTTTCTTT.

The chain uses TRBV7-3 and TRBJ2-2, with TRBD1 identical over 7 bases. CDR1 is SGHTA and CDR2 is FQGTGA in the germline V gene. This CDR3 region has 18 residues. The junction had 19 bases not matched to a gene; V was cut back by 8 bases and J by 4 bases. This CDR3 is CASRRDSAPPLATGELFF. CDR3 bases: TGTGCCAGCCGCCGGGACAGCGCCCCGCCCTTGGCCACCGGGGAGCTGTTTTTT.

V and J are TRBV28 and TRBJ2-7; 8 positions match TRBD1. CDR3 length: 17 amino acids. Germline V lookup: CDR1 MDHEN, CDR2 SYDVKM. Unmatched junction bases numbered 11, after V lost 2 bases and J lost 2 bases. The CDR3 spells CASSLKGVATGAYEQYF. The CDR3 DNA sequence: TGTGCCAGCAGTTTAAAGGGTGTAGCGACAGGGGCCTACGAGCAGTACTTC.

The chain's CDR3 is CASSHMTSFASYEQYF. The CDR3 DNA follows: TGTGCCAGCAGCCACATGACTAGTTTTGCTTCCTACGAGCAGTACTTC. The chain uses TRBV14 and TRBJ2-7, with a weak D call TRBD2 (6 bases). Germline V gene sequence: CDR1 SGHDN, CDR2 FVKESK. The CDR3 is 16 amino acids. V lost 3 bases and J 1 base, leaving 16 bases between the germline ends.

V and J are TRBV15 and TRBJ2-1; possibly TRBD1 or TRBD2 for D (5 bases each). Germline CDR1 reads LNHNV; CDR2 reads YYDKDF (reference sequence). CDR3 size: 15 residues. V lost 2 bases and J lost 3, with 11 bases in between. The CDR3 loop is CATSRLGDVYNEQFF. DNA for the CDR3: TGTGCCACCAGCAGACTTGGGGACGTCTACAATGAGCAGTTCTTC.

The CDR3 nucleotides read TGCGCCAGCAGCAGGGGGGGGCCTGATGAAAAACTGTTTTTT. Its translation: CASSRGGPDEKLFF. The chain uses TRBV10-2 and TRBJ1-4; TRBD1 aligns across 7 bases. This CDR3 has 14 residues. CDR1 WSHSY and CDR2 SAAADI come from the germline V gene. The J segment lost 6 bases and the V segment lost 6 bases, leaving 7 bases of the junction unmatched.

V usage is TRBV5-6 and J usage is TRBJ2-5, with 11 bases matching TRBD1. V trimming: 2 bases; J trimming: 1 base; junction bases outside the gene matches: 4. Germline assignment: CDR1 SGHDT and CDR2 YYEEEE. The CDR3 has 16 residues. CDR3 sequence reads: CASSFPGQGVQETQYF. The CDR3 region has the DNA TGTGCCAGCAGCTTCCCGGGACAGGGGGTCCAAGAGACCCAGTACTTC.

The V call is TRBV6-1, the J call TRBJ1-5; 7 positions agree with TRBD1. The V segment lost 3 bases and the J segment 4 bases; nucleotides outside the gene matches: 3. This CDR3 contains 14 residues. Germline V gives CDR1 MNHNS, CDR2 SASEGT. CDR3 protein: CASSEPTGNQPQHF. The DNA of the CDR3 is TGTGCCAGCAGTGAGCCGACAGGGAATCAGCCCCAGCATTTT.

To note about this clone: The sample has other DNA sequences that encode this CDR3 too. This chain joins TRBV28 and TRBJ1-2, with D perhaps matching TRBD1 (6 bases). The V and J ends lost 3 bases and 5 bases respectively, with 10 bases between them. The CDR3 length is 13 residues. Germline-derived CDR1 and CDR2 are MDHEN and SYDVKM. The chain's CDR3 is CASSLEQGYGYTF. DNA of the CDR3: TGTGCCAGCAGTTTGGAACAGGGTTATGGCTACACCTTC.

The gene calls are TRBV5-4 and TRBJ2-5; 10 bases line up with TRBD1. The junction had 5 bases not matched to a gene; V was cut back by 3 bases and J by 3 bases. CDR3 size: 15 residues. CDR1 is SGHNT, CDR2 YYREEE, per germline (reference sequence). The CDR3 nucleotides read TGTGCCAGCAGCTCGAAGGGACAGGGGAAAGAGACCCAGTACTTC. This codes for CASSSKGQGKETQYF.

For this clone: Other DNA sequences in the sample encode the same CDR3. The genes are TRBV7-9 and TRBJ1-5; D possibly corresponds to TRBD1 (5 bases). The CDR3 covers 14 residues. The V end lost 5 bases, the J end lost 2 bases, and 10 bases lay between the germline ends. Germline V gene sequence: CDR1 SEHNR, CDR2 FQNEAQ (reference sequence). CDR3 amino acids: CASSLGAGNQPQHF. CDR3 in DNA: TGTGCCAGCAGCCTTGGGGCTGGCAATCAGCCCCAGCATTTT.

As concerns this clone: Being one base from a much bigger clone, this may be a read error. This sample also contains other DNA sequences that code for the same CDR3. V is TRBV11-2 and J is TRBJ1-1; D is unresolved. Germline V gene sequence: CDR1 SGHAT, CDR2 FQNNGV. The CDR3 spans 13 residues. Trimming shortened V by 1 base and J by 1 base, and 4 bases separated the two germline ends. CDR3 sequence (DNA): TGTGCCAGCAGCTTAGTTGCGAACACTGAAGCTTTCTTT. It codes for CASSLVANTEAFF.

This clone was observed once. The chain links TRBV18 to TRBJ2-4; D may be TRBD2 (5 bases). Germline V lookup: CDR1 KGHSH, CDR2 LQKENI. Deletions cut 4 bases from V and 6 bases from J, with 16 bases between. The CDR3 is made up of 15 amino acids. CDR3 sequence: CASSQVNGESNIQYF. DNA for the CDR3: TGTGCCAGCTCACAGGTCAACGGGGAGTCAAACATTCAGTACTTC. Variable domain in full (rest from reference TRBV18 and TRBJ2-4): NAGVMQNPRHLVRRRGQEARLRCSPMKGHSHVYWYRQLPEEGLKFMVYLQKENIIDESGMPKERFSAEFPKEGPSILRIQQVVRGDSAAYFCASSQVNGESNIQYFGAGTRLSVL.

The V and J genes are TRBV28 and TRBJ2-7, with 9 positions matching TRBD1. There are 15 residues in the CDR3. In germline, CDR1 is MDHEN, CDR2 SYDVKM. The V and J ends lost 2 bases and 5 bases, in that order; junction bases with no gene match: 7. The CDR3 nucleotides are TGTGCCAGCAGTTTAGCACAGGGGGCGGGCGACGAGCAGTACTTC. This codes for CASSLAQGAGDEQYF.

The gene calls are TRBV28 and TRBJ1-6; D gene unclear. From germline, CDR1 is MDHEN and CDR2 SYDVKM. The V and J ends lost 6 bases and 7 bases respectively, with 10 bases between them. The CDR3 runs 13 residues. The CDR3 DNA is TGTGCCAGCAGGGCAGGTGGGAATTCACCCCTCCACTTT. As protein: CASRAGGNSPLHF. The full variable domain, its missing parts supplied by reference TRBV28 and TRBJ1-6, is DVKVTQSSRYLVKRTGEKVFLECVQDMDHENMFWYRQDPGLGLRLIYFSYDVKMKEKGDIPEGYSVSREKKERFSLILESASTNQTSMYLCASRAGGNSPLHFGNGTRLTVT.